The rows below give T cell receptor beta chains drawn from one sample of a study of T cell changes during pregnancy in multiple sclerosis. TCRdb's table, derived via immunoSEQ multiplex PCR, lists solely in-frame clones and lacks some. The sample lists approximately 60,000 clones; about 92% were seen once. This specimen consisted of CD4+ T cells from peripheral blood mononuclear cells, obtained in the second trimester of pregnancy. The source of these receptors is a female donor with multiple sclerosis, enrolled in a pregnancy study. Both conserved end residues are part of each CDR3. The order of the fields is D gene, J gene, clone size, V gene, CDR3 protein, CDR3 DNA. D genes are given only for firm matches. Some rows mark clone size as missing; the rest say once, few, many or name a class of expanded clone.

TRBD1 | TRBJ1-1 | NA | TRBV10-3 | CAIREETGMNTEAFF | TGTGCCATCAGGGAAGAGACAGGGATGAACACTGAAGCTTTCTTT
NA | TRBJ1-2 | NA | TRBV6-5 | CASSRSLANYGYTF | TGTGCCAGCAGCCGATCATTAGCTAACTATGGCTACACCTTC
TRBD1 | TRBJ2-5 | NA | TRBV30 | CACRTGEETQYF | TGTGCCTGCAGGACAGGGGAAGAGACCCAGTACTTC
TRBD2 | TRBJ2-3 | once | TRBV9 | CASSFTGTRGDTQYF | TGTGCCAGCAGCTTTACCGGGACTAGAGGAGATACGCAGTATTTT
TRBD2 | TRBJ2-3 | NA | TRBV27 | CASSPTPGLGQYF | TGTGCCAGCAGTCCCACACCGGGACTAGGGCAGTATTTT
NA | TRBJ1-3 | NA | TRBV7-8 | CASSLVARGGNTIYF | TGTGCCAGCAGCTTAGTTGCTAGGGGGGGAAACACCATATATTTT
TRBD2 | TRBJ2-1 | NA | TRBV9 | CASSRTSRGNEQFF | TGTGCCAGCAGCCGGACTAGCCGGGGCAATGAGCAGTTCTTC
NA | TRBJ1-1 | NA | TRBV2 | CASIAGGSNTEAFF | TGTGCCAGCATCGCGGGGGGATCCAACACTGAAGCTTTCTTT
TRBD1 | TRBJ1-2 | NA | TRBV6-6 | CASNTGTGLGGYGYTF | TGTGCCAGTAATACCGGGACAGGGCTGGGGGGGTATGGCTACACCTTC
TRBD1 | TRBJ1-6 | NA | TRBV10-3 | CAISLDRANSPLHF | TGTGCCATCAGTCTGGACAGGGCGAATTCACCCCTCCACTTT
NA | TRBJ1-1 | NA | TRBV30 | CAWSPIAGKAFF | TGTGCCTGGAGCCCAATTGCAGGGAAAGCTTTCTTT
TRBD2 | TRBJ2-7 | NA | TRBV5-4 | CASSLAGGPVEQYF | TGTGCCAGCAGCTTAGCGGGGGGGCCGGTCGAGCAGTACTTC
NA | TRBJ2-1 | NA | TRBV4-2 | CASSKRTKEGLNEQFF | TGTGCCAGCAGTAAAAGGACTAAGGAGGGTCTCAATGAGCAGTTCTTC
TRBD1 | TRBJ1-1 | few | TRBV19 | CASSTQKTGVGAFF | TGTGCCAGTAGTACCCAAAAAACAGGGGTTGGAGCTTTCTTT
NA | TRBJ1-3 | NA | TRBV5-5 | CASSSRRNTIYF | TGTGCCAGCAGCTCGAGGAGGAACACCATATATTTT
TRBD1 | TRBJ1-1 | NA | TRBV6-5 | CASSYSRGEGEAFF | TGTGCCAGCAGTTACTCCAGGGGGGAAGGGGAAGCTTTCTTT
TRBD1 | TRBJ1-1 | few | TRBV19 | CATTGGWVTEAFF | TGTGCCACTACAGGGGGCTGGGTCACTGAAGCTTTCTTT
TRBD2 | TRBJ2-2 | NA | TRBV11-1 | CASSPGRLALSGELFF | TGTGCCAGCAGCCCCGGGAGACTAGCTCTTTCCGGGGAGCTGTTTTTT
NA | TRBJ1-1 | NA | TRBV19 | CASNTMGANTEAFF | TGTGCCAGTAATACTATGGGGGCCAACACTGAAGCTTTCTTT
NA | TRBJ1-1 | NA | TRBV7-3 | CASSSTGFTEAFF | TGTGCCAGCAGCTCTACAGGGTTCACTGAAGCTTTCTTT
TRBD1 | TRBJ1-4 | NA | TRBV2 | CASRTGQGVEKLFF | TGTGCCAGCAGGACGGGACAGGGAGTTGAAAAACTGTTTTTT
TRBD2 | TRBJ2-5 | NA | TRBV6-1 | CASKSTSGRGETQYF | TGTGCCAGCAAATCGACTAGCGGGAGGGGAGAGACCCAGTACTTC
NA | TRBJ2-4 | once | TRBV12-2 | CASRLARQTDKNIQYF | TGTGCAAGTCGCTTAGCCCGACAGACAGACAAAAACATTCAGTACTTC
TRBD1 | TRBJ2-7 | NA | TRBV29-1 | CSALVTGDSGEQYF | TGCAGCGCCTTGGTGACAGGGGATTCGGGGGAGCAGTACTTC
TRBD2 | TRBJ2-1 | NA | TRBV5-1 | CASSLPKTSGYNEQFF | TGCGCCAGCAGCTTGCCGAAGACTAGCGGTTACAATGAGCAGTTCTTC
TRBD2 | TRBJ2-3 | NA | TRBV6-5 | CASSFGLAGRTDTQYF | TGTGCCAGCAGTTTCGGACTAGCGGGGAGGACAGATACGCAGTATTTT
TRBD2 | TRBJ2-1 | NA | TRBV9 | CASSVALSGGTNEQFF | TGTGCCAGCAGCGTAGCCCTTAGCGGGGGGACCAATGAGCAGTTCTTC
TRBD1 | TRBJ2-5 | NA | TRBV19 | CASSMGQAETQYF | TGTGCCAGTAGTATGGGACAGGCAGAGACCCAGTACTTC
NA | TRBJ1-3 | NA | TRBV28 | CASSLGGGTAPGNTIYF | TGTGCCAGCAGTTTAGGGGGGGGCACAGCCCCTGGAAACACCATATATTTT
NA | TRBJ2-5 | NA | TRBV6-4 | CASSLTGSGGETQYF | TGTGCCAGCAGCCTGACAGGAAGCGGCGGAGAGACCCAGTACTTC
NA | TRBJ2-3 | few | TRBV30 | CAWSVPGTDTQYF | TGTGCCTGGAGTGTACCAGGTACAGATACGCAGTATTTT
TRBD1 | TRBJ2-3 | once | TRBV7-6 | CASSSGQGVDTQYF | TGTGCCAGCAGCTCTGGACAGGGTGTAGATACGCAGTATTTT
NA | TRBJ1-1 | NA | TRBV9 | CASSARVDGTEAFF | TGTGCCAGCAGCGCCAGGGTAGACGGGACTGAAGCTTTCTTT
TRBD1 | TRBJ2-4 | NA | TRBV2 | CAITHQTGVAKNIQYF | TGTGCCATCACTCATCAGACAGGGGTGGCCAAAAACATTCAGTACTTC
NA | TRBJ1-1 | NA | TRBV25-1 | CASSEFGGAGILNTEAFF | TGTGCCAGCAGTGAATTTGGCGGGGCAGGGATTTTGAACACTGAAGCTTTCTTT
TRBD1 | TRBJ2-7 | NA | TRBV6-1 | CASRGQGVIYEQYF | TGTGCCAGCAGAGGACAGGGGGTTATCTACGAGCAGTACTTC
TRBD1 | TRBJ2-5 | once | TRBV10-3 | CASRQGYQETQYF | TGTGCCTCTAGACAGGGCTACCAAGAGACCCAGTACTTC
NA | TRBJ2-1 | NA | TRBV9 | CASSPLVVGGQFF | TGTGCCAGCAGCCCCCTCGTAGTCGGGGGGCAGTTCTTC